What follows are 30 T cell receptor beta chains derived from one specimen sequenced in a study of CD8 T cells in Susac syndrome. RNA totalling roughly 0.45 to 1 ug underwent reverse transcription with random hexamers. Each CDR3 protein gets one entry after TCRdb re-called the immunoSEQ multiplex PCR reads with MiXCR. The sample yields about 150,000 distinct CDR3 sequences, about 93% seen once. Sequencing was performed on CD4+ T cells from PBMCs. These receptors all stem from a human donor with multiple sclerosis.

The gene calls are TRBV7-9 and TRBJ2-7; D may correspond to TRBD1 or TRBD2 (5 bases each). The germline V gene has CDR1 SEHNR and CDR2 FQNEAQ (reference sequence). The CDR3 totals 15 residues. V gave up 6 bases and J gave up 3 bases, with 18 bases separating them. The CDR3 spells CASSPGGGWGYEQYF. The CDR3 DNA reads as TGTGCCAGCAGTCCAGGTGGGGGTTGGGGCTACGAGCAGTACTTC.

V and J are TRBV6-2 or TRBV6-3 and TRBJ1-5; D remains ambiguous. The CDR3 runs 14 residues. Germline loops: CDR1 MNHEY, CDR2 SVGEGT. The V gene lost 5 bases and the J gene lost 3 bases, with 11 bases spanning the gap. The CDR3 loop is CASSNGRFNQPQHF. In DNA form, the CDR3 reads TGTGCCAGCAGTAACGGACGCTTCAATCAGCCCCAGCATTTT.

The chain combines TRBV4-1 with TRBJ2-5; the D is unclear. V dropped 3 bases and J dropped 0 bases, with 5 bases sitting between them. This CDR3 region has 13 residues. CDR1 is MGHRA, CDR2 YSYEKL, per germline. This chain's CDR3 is CASSQEYQETQYF. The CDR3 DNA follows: TGCGCCAGCAGCCAGGAGTACCAAGAGACCCAGTACTTC.

CDR3: CASTPGLAGAGELFF. The CDR3 DNA sequence: TGTGCCAGTACCCCGGGACTAGCGGGTGCCGGGGAGCTGTTTTTT. V usage is TRBV19 and J usage is TRBJ2-2; the match to TRBD2 covers 12 bases. The germline CDR1 and CDR2 sequences are LNHDA and SQIVND (reference sequence). The trim removed 7 bases at V and 6 bases at J, leaving 6 bases unmatched. The CDR3 covers 15 residues.

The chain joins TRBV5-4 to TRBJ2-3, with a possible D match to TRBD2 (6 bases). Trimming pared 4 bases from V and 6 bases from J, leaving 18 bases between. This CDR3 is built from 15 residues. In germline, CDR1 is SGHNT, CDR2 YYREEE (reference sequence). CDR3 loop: CASSPSGVRTDTQYF. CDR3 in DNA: TGTGCCAGCAGCCCGTCGGGGGTACGAACCGATACGCAGTATTTT.

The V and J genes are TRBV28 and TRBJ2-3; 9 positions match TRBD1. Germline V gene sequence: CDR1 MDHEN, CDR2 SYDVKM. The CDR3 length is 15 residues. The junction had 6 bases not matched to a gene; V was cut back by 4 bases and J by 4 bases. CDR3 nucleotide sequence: TGTGCCAGCAGTTCCCCCGGGACAGGGCCAGATACGCAGTATTTT. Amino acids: CASSSPGTGPDTQYF.

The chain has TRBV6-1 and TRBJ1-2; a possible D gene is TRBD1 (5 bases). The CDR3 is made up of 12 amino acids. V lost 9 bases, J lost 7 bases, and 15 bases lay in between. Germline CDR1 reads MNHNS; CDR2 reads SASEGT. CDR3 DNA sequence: TGTGCCAGTGGAAGGGGATGGGTTGGCTACACCTTC. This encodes CASGRGWVGYTF.

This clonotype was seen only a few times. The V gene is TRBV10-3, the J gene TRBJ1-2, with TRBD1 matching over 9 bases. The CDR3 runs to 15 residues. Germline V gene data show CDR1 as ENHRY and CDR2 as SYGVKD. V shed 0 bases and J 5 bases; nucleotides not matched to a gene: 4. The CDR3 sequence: CAISESTGGVYGYTF. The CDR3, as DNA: TGTGCCATCAGTGAGTCTACAGGGGGCGTATATGGCTACACCTTC.

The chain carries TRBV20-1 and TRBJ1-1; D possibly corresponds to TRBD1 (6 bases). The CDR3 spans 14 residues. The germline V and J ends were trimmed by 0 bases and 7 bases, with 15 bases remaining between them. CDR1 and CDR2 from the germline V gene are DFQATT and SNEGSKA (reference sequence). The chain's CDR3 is CSARDPGGIGEAFF. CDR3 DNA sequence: TGCAGTGCTAGAGATCCGGGGGGCATAGGTGAAGCTTTCTTT.

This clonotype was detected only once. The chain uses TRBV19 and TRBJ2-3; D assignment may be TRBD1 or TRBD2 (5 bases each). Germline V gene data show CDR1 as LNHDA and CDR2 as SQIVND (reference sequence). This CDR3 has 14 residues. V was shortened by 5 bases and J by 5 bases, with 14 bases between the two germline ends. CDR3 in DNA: TGTGCCAGTAGTGGCGGGCGTAGGGGAGATACGCAGTATTTT. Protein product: CASSGGRRGDTQYF.

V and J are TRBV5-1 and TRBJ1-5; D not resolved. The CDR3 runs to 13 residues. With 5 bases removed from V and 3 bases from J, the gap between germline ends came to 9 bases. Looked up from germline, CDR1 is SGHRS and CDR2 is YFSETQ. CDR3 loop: CASRVGFNQPQHF. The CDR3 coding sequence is TGCGCCAGCAGGGTAGGGTTCAATCAGCCCCAGCATTTT.

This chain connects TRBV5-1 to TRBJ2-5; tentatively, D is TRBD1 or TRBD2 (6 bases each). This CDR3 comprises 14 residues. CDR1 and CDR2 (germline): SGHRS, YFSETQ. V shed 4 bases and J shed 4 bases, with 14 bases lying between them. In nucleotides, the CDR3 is TGCGCCAGCAGCGATCCACAGGGAGGAGAGACCCAGTACTTC. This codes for CASSDPQGGETQYF.

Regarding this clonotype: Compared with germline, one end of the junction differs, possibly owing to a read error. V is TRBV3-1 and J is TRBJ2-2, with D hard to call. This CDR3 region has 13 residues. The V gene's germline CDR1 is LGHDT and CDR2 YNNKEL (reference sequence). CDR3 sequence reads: CASSQDSTRELFF. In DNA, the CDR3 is TGTGCCAGCAGCCAAGACTCCACCCGGGAGCTGTTTTTT.

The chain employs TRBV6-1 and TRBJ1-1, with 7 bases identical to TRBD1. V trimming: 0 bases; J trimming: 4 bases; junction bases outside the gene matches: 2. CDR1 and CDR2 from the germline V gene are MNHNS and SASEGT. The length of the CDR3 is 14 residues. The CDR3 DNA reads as TGTGCCAGCAGTGAAGCAGGGGGCGGCACTGAAGCTTTCTTT. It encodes CASSEAGGGTEAFF.

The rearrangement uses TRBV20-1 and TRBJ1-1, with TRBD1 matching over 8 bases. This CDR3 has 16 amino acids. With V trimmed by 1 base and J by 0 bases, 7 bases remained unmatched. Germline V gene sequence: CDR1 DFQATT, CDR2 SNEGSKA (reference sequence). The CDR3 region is CSARGTGRRMNTEAFF. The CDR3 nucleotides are TGCAGTGCTAGAGGGACAGGGAGAAGGATGAACACTGAAGCTTTCTTT.

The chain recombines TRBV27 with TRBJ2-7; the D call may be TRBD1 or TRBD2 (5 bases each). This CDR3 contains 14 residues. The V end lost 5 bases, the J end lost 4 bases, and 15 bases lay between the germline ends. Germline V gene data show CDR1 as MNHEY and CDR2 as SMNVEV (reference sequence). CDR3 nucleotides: TGTGCCAGCAGTCGAGAGGGGTTTCGGTACGAGCAGTACTTC. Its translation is CASSREGFRYEQYF.

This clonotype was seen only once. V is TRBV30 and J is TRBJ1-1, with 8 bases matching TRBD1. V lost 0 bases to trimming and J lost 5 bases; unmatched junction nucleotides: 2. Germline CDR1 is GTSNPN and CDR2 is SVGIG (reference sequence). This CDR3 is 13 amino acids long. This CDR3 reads CAWSVTGGTEAFF. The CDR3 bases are TGTGCCTGGAGTGTAACAGGGGGGACTGAAGCTTTCTTT.

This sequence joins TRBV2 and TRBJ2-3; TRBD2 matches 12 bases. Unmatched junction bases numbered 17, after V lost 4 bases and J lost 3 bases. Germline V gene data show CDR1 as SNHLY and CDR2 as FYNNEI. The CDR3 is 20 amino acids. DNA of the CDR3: TGTGCCAGCAGTGCGATCGGGTGGGGTACGACTAGCGGGGGAACAGATACGCAGTATTTT. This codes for CASSAIGWGTTSGGTDTQYF.

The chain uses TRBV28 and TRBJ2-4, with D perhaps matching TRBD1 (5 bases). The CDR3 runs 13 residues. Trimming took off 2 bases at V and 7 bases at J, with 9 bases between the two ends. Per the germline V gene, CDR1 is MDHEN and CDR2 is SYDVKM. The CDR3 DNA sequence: TGTGCCAGCAGTTTACAGGGTGGGAACATTCAGTACTTC. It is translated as CASSLQGGNIQYF.

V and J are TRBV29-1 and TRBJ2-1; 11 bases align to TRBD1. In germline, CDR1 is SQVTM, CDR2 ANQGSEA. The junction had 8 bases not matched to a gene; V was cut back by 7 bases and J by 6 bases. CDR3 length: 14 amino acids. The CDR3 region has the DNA TGCAGCGCGGGGGGACAGGGGGTAGGCAATGAGCAGTTCTTC. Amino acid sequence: CSAGGQGVGNEQFF.

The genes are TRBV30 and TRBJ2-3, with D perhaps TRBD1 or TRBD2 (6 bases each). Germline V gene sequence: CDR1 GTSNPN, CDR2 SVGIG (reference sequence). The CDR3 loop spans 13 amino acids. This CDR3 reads CARTGAGTDTQYF. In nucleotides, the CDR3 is TGTGCTCGGACGGGGGCGGGCACAGATACGCAGTATTTT.

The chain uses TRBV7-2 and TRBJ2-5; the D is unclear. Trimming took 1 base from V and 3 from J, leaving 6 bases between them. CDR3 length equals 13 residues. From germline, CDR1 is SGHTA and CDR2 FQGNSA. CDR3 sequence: CASSLGDKETQYF. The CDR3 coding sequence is TGTGCCAGCAGCTTAGGAGACAAAGAGACCCAGTACTTC.

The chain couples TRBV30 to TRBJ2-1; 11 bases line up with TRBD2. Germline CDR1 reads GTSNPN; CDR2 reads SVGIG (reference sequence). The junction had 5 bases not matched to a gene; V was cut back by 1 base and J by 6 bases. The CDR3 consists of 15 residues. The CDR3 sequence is CAWSAGLAEGNEQFF. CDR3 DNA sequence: TGTGCCTGGAGTGCGGGACTAGCGGAAGGCAATGAGCAGTTCTTC.

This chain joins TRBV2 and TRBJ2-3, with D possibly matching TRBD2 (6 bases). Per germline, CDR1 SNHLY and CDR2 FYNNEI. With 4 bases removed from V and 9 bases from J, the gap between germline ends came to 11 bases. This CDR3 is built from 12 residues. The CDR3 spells CASSGPGRTQYF. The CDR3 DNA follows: TGTGCCAGCAGTGGACCTGGGAGGACGCAGTATTTT.

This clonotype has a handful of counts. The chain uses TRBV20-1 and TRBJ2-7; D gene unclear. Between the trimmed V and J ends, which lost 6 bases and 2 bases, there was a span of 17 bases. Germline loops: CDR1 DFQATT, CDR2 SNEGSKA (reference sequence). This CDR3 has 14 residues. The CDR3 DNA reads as TGCAGTGCAAGACCCTGGGTAGGAACCTACGAGCAGTACTTC. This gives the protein CSARPWVGTYEQYF.

This CDR3 is CASSKNLQGFFGSGELFF. DNA for the CDR3: TGTGCCAGCAGTAAAAACCTACAGGGGTTCTTCGGGTCCGGGGAGCTGTTTTTT. The rearrangement joins TRBV2 to TRBJ2-2; 7 positions match TRBD1. J gave up 6 bases and V 5 bases, and 18 bases lay outside the gene matches. The V gene's germline CDR1 is SNHLY and CDR2 FYNNEI. The CDR3 spans 18 residues. Full variable domain (rest looked up from reference TRBV2 and TRBJ2-2): EPEVTQTPSHQVTQMGQEVILRCVPISNHLYFYWYRQILGQKVEFLVSFYNNEISEKSEIFDDQFSVERPDGSNFTLKIRSTKLEDSAMYFCASSKNLQGFFGSGELFFGEGSRLTVL.

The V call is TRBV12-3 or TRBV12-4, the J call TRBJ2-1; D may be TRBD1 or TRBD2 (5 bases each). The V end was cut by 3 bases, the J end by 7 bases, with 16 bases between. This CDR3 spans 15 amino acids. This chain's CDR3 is CASSFGGFMGNEQFF. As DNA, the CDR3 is TGTGCCAGCAGTTTTGGGGGTTTTATGGGAAATGAGCAGTTCTTC.

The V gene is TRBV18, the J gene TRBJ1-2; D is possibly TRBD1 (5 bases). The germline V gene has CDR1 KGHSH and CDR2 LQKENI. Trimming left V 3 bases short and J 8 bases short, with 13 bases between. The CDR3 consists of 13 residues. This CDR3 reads CASSPQGDDGYTF. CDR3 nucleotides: TGTGCCAGCTCACCCCAGGGTGATGACGGCTACACCTTC.

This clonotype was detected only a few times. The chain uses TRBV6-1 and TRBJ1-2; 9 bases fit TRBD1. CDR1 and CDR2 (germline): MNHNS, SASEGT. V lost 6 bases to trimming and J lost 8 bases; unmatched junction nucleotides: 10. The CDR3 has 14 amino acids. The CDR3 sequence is CASSHPGTGRGYTF. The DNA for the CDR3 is TGTGCCAGCAGCCACCCGGGGACAGGGAGGGGCTACACCTTC.

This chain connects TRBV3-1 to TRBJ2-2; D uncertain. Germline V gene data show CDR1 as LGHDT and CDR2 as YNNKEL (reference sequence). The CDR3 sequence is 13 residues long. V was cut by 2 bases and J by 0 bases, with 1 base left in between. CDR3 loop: CASSQPNTGELFF. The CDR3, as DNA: TGTGCCAGCAGCCAACCGAACACCGGGGAGCTGTTTTTT.